Sequencing of this T cell receptor (beta chain) was carried out in a study of T cell repertoires in cytomegalovirus infection. Turning to this clonotype: Its antigen is not known.

The CDR3 loop spans 13 amino acids. The germline V and J ends were trimmed by 7 bases and 2 bases, with 13 bases remaining between them. In germline, CDR1 is SQVTM, CDR2 ANQGSEA. Each CDR3 protein gets one entry after TCRdb re-called the reads with MiXCR. The sample lists some 500,000 distinct CDR3 sequences, over 35% seen once, with 48% in the top ten. This chain links TRBV29-1 with TRBJ2-3, with a possible D match to TRBD2 (5 bases). This sample comprised cultured PBMCs, obtained from culture after CMV antigen stimulation. The TCR sequence derives from a human donor in good health (CMV status not recorded). Some clones in this sample may be carry-over from other donors' samples. The CDR3 sequence is CSASGPFTDTQYF. For the CDR3, the DNA is TGCAGCGCAAGCGGCCCTTTCACAGATACGCAGTATTTT.